The 12 T cell receptor beta chains given below trace back to one sample, sequenced in a study of beta chain features in type 1 diabetes. Since all of the isolated RNA was reverse transcribed, expressed TCRB transcripts were what got sequenced. Clones were read by immunoSEQ multiplex PCR, and TCRdb kept only the in-frame ones, dropping some. The data contain over 90,000 clones, approximately 30% of them singletons. Their cognate antigens are unknown. Study outcomes and limitations: Moderately but significantly shorter TCRB CDR3s were found in Type 1 diabetes patients in all four CD4+ subsets.

Sequenced input: central memory CD4+ T cells from blood. The receptor source for this set is a woman aged 18-29 years with type 1 diabetes.

This clone showed up just a few times. The genes are TRBV6-6 and TRBJ1-5; 10 bases fit TRBD1. After removal of 5 bases from V and 5 bases from J, the junction contained 3 bases not matched to a gene. This CDR3 region has 14 residues. Per germline, CDR1 MNHNY and CDR2 SVGAGI (reference sequence). DNA of the CDR3: TGTGCCAGCAGTAGGACAGGGGGTGATCAGCCCCAGCATTTT. It yields the protein CASSRTGGDQPQHF.

The gene calls are TRBV11-2 and TRBJ2-3; TRBD1 agrees at 7 bases. The CDR3 loop spans 16 amino acids. CDR1 is SGHAT and CDR2 is FQNNGV in the germline V gene. The V gene end was trimmed by 5 bases and the J gene end by 3 bases; junction bases not matched to a gene: 11. CDR3 protein: CASSPREGGRTDTQYF. CDR3 sequence (DNA): TGTGCCAGCAGCCCCCGGGAAGGGGGCAGAACAGATACGCAGTATTTT.

The sample holds one count of this clone. The chain uses TRBV27 and TRBJ2-3; 10 bases align to TRBD2. Germline V lookup: CDR1 MNHEY, CDR2 SMNVEV (reference sequence). The V gene end was trimmed by 5 bases and the J gene end by 5 bases; junction bases not matched to a gene: 22. The CDR3 extends over 20 amino acids. CDR3 in amino acids: CASSPRSLAGVGAGGDTQYF. The CDR3 region has the DNA TGTGCCAGCAGTCCTAGATCGCTAGCGGGAGTAGGGGCTGGGGGAGATACGCAGTATTTT.

The rearrangement uses TRBV4-2 and TRBJ1-5, with 7 positions matching TRBD1. The CDR3 runs 16 residues. Per germline, CDR1 LGHNA and CDR2 YNFKEQ. The junction had 10 bases not matched to a gene; V was cut back by 3 bases and J by 5 bases. The CDR3 DNA sequence: TGTGCCAGCAGCCAGAACAAAAACAGGGGCGATCAGCCCCAGCATTTT. Protein: CASSQNKNRGDQPQHF.

This clone was counted a few times. The CDR3 sequence is CASSKGQPYTEAFF. CDR3 in DNA: TGTGCCAGCAGCAAGGGACAGCCGTACACTGAAGCTTTCTTT. The gene calls are TRBV21-1 and TRBJ1-1; the table assigns TRBD1, which was not confirmed against the DNA. TRBV21-1 represents a pseudogene. The CDR3 has 14 amino acids.

The rearrangement joins TRBV7-2 to TRBJ1-2; D call uncertain. V lost 6 bases and J lost 0, with 8 bases in between. Germline CDR1 and CDR2: SGHTA and FQGNSA. The CDR3 totals 13 residues. The chain's CDR3 is CASSSHTNYGYTF. The CDR3 DNA reads TGTGCCAGCAGTTCGCACACTAACTATGGCTACACCTTC.

This clone occurred many times. The genes are TRBV29-1 and TRBJ2-5, with 8 bases that match TRBD2. V was pared by 7 bases and J by 2 bases, with 3 bases of the junction left unmatched. Germline V CDR1 and CDR2: SQVTM, ANQGSEA. The CDR3 runs 12 residues. CDR3 sequence reads: CSGGGWQETQYF. CDR3 sequence (DNA): TGCAGCGGCGGGGGGTGGCAAGAGACCCAGTACTTC.

The genes are TRBV4-1 and TRBJ1-2, with 10 positions matching TRBD1. V was clipped by 0 bases and J by 14 bases; unmatched bases: 15. CDR3 length: 16 amino acids. CDR1 MGHRA and CDR2 YSYEKL come from the germline V gene. DNA of the CDR3: TGCGCCAGCAGCCAAGACGGGCCAGGGACAGGGGCCCTTCAAACCTTC. It yields the protein CASSQDGPGTGALQTF.

The chain recombines TRBV7-8 with TRBJ1-1, with a tentative D call TRBD1 (5 bases). This CDR3 has 15 amino acids. Trimming pared 5 bases from V and 4 bases from J, leaving 17 bases between. The germline V gene has CDR1 SGHVS and CDR2 FQNEAQ. The CDR3 protein is CASSLPGGTSTEAFF. CDR3 DNA: TGTGCCAGCAGCCTCCCAGGAGGGACGTCCACTGAAGCTTTCTTT.

The chain has TRBV5-5 and TRBJ1-1, with 7 positions matching TRBD1. Trimming removed 0 bases from V and 4 bases from J; junction bases left unmatched: 9. This CDR3 is 16 amino acids long. CDR1 is SGHKS and CDR2 is YYEKEE in the germline V gene (reference sequence). The CDR3 DNA is TGTGCCAGCAGCTTGGCACCGACAGGGAGATCCACTGAAGCTTTCTTT. Its translation is CASSLAPTGRSTEAFF.

A few counts support this clone. The chain uses TRBV2 and TRBJ2-7; D is unclear. There are 11 residues in the CDR3. V lost 6 bases and J lost 3, with 6 bases in between. Germline lookup yields CDR1 SNHLY and CDR2 FYNNEI. CDR3 amino acids: CASRAHYEQYV. The CDR3 nucleotides are TGTGCCAGCAGAGCGCACTACGAGCAGTACGTC.

The V call is TRBV25-1, the J call TRBJ1-2; 7 positions match TRBD1. The ends lost 4 bases at V and 3 bases at J; junction bases unmatched: 2. CDR1 MGHDK and CDR2 SYGVNS come from the germline V gene. CDR3 length: 13 residues. CDR3 loop: CASSGDSDYGYTF. The CDR3 DNA sequence: TGTGCCAGCAGTGGGGACAGTGACTATGGCTACACCTTC.